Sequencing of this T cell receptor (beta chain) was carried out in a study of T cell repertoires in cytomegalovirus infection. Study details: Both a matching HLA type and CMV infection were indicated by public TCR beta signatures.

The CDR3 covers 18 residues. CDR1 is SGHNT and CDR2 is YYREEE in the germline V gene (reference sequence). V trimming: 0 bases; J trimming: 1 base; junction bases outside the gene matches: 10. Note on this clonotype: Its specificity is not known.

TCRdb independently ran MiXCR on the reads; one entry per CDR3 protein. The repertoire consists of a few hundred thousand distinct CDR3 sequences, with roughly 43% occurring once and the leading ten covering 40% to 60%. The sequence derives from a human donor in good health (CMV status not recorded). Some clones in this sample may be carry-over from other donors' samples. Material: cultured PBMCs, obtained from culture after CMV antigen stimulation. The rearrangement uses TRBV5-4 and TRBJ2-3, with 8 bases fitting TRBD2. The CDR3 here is CASSLVVGGAAGTDTQYF. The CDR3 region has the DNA TGTGCCAGCAGCTTGGTGGTCGGGGGGGCCGCTGGCACAGATACGCAGTATTTT. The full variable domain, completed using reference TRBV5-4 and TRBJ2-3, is ETGVTQSPTHLIKTRGQQVTLRCSSQSGHNTVSWYQQALGQGPQFIFQYYREEENGRGNFPPRFSGLQFPNYSSELNVNALELDDSALYLCASSLVVGGAAGTDTQYFGPGTRLTVL.